The T cell receptor (beta chain) described here comes from a study of cytomegalovirus exposure and HLA in healthy donors. Study-level findings and limits: Earlier analysis looked at TCR beta V segments, and most were productive about 90% or about 30% of the time. At a 0.05 false discovery rate, a later analysis found some 17,000 TCR beta sequences to be associated with HLA alleles. Through in vitro validation, three CMV-associated chains were shown to be specific for CMV antigens.

As for this clone: As yet, its antigen is unknown.

CDR3 size: 14 residues. Germline V gives CDR1 MNHNS, CDR2 SASEGT. V was cut by 10 bases and J by 2 bases, with 15 bases left in between. 13 Jbeta primers and 60 Vbeta primers were used for the PCR. The method was immunoSEQ multiplex PCR; TCRdb's version includes in-frame clones alone and lacks a portion of them. The sample lists over 100,000 clones, around 70% seen once, with roughly 7.3% in the top ten. Sequencing was carried out using PBMCs. The TCR originated in a male donor in good health and CMV-seronegative. V and J are TRBV6-1 and TRBJ1-5; no reliable D call. The DNA for the CDR3 is TGTGCCACTACAGTCCCGCAGGGCAATCAGCCCCAGCATTTT. As protein: CATTVPQGNQPQHF.